Listed here are 32 T cell receptor beta chains from one sample, sequenced in a study of shared clonotypes between healthy human individuals. Assay used: immunoSEQ multiplex PCR; TCRdb lists only in-frame clones, some missing. The sample includes 1.5 million to 2.5 million clones, approximately 95% of them seen just once. Naivety among CD8 cells was defined by CD45RO negativity and positive CCR7 selection, thereby excluding terminally differentiated effector memory CD45RA+ cells. The sample consisted of naive CD8+ T cells sorted from blood. All receptors derive from a man between 18 and 35 years old in good health.

The gene calls are TRBV5-4 and TRBJ2-3, with TRBD2 as a possible D gene (5 bases). V was pared by 0 bases and J by 5 bases, with 13 bases between. Germline values: CDR1 SGHNT, CDR2 YYREEE (reference sequence). The CDR3 loop spans 15 amino acids. This chain's CDR3 is CASSLGEGVIDTQYF. In nucleotides, the CDR3 is TGTGCCAGCAGCTTGGGTGAGGGAGTGATAGATACGCAGTATTTT. Together with reference TRBV5-4 and TRBJ2-3, the CDR3 gives the full variable domain: ETGVTQSPTHLIKTRGQQVTLRCSSQSGHNTVSWYQQALGQGPQFIFQYYREEENGRGNFPPRFSGLQFPNYSSELNVNALELDDSALYLCASSLGEGVIDTQYFGPGTRLTVL.

The chain uses TRBV27 and TRBJ2-7; 9 bases align to TRBD1. This CDR3 spans 16 amino acids. Germline CDR1 is MNHEY and CDR2 is SMNVEV (reference sequence). Trimming at V came to 6 bases and at J to 3 bases, leaving 12 bases not matched to a gene. The CDR3 sequence is CASSPSAGQGIYEQYF. Here the CDR3 DNA reads TGTGCCAGCAGCCCTTCCGCGGGACAGGGTATCTACGAGCAGTACTTC.

With regard to this clone: Other DNA sequences from this sample encode an identical CDR3 as well. The chain is built from TRBV5-4 and TRBJ2-5, with TRBD1 identical over 7 bases. The junction had 8 bases not matched to a gene; V was cut back by 4 bases and J by 5 bases. The germline V gene has CDR1 SGHNT and CDR2 YYREEE (reference sequence). The CDR3 contains 14 residues. CDR3 in amino acids: CASSLQGPGETQYF. CDR3 DNA: TGTGCCAGCAGCCTACAGGGGCCTGGGGAGACCCAGTACTTC.

The rearrangement joins TRBV5-4 to TRBJ2-3; D unresolved. Trimming left V 2 bases short and J 1 base short, with 11 bases between. The CDR3 is made up of 15 amino acids. Germline-derived CDR1 and CDR2 are SGHNT and YYREEE (reference sequence). CDR3 DNA sequence: TGTGCCAGCAGCTTCAACAACGGTGGCACAGATACGCAGTATTTT. Its protein is CASSFNNGGTDTQYF. Combining the CDR3 with reference TRBV5-4 and TRBJ2-3 gives the whole variable domain ETGVTQSPTHLIKTRGQQVTLRCSSQSGHNTVSWYQQALGQGPQFIFQYYREEENGRGNFPPRFSGLQFPNYSSELNVNALELDDSALYLCASSFNNGGTDTQYFGPGTRLTVL.

Worth noting for this clone: Other DNA variants within this sample encode the same CDR3. This chain connects TRBV27 to TRBJ2-7, with D uncertain. Germline values: CDR1 MNHEY, CDR2 SMNVEV (reference sequence). The CDR3 covers 14 residues. The germline V and J ends were trimmed by 3 bases and 0 bases, with 9 bases remaining between them. The CDR3 is CASSLQTSSYEQYF. CDR3 bases: TGTGCCAGCAGTTTGCAGACAAGCTCCTACGAGCAGTACTTC.

V and J are TRBV7-9 and TRBJ2-5; 9 nucleotides align to TRBD1. With 0 bases clipped from V and 2 bases from J, the junction kept 1 base outside the gene matches. This CDR3 region has 15 residues. Germline loops: CDR1 SEHNR, CDR2 FQNEAQ (reference sequence). As DNA, the CDR3 is TGTGCCAGCAGCTTAGCCGACAGGGGGCAAGAGACCCAGTACTTC. Translation: CASSLADRGQETQYF.

CDR3 sequence: CASRGSGPYNEQFF. The CDR3 DNA reads as TGTGCCAGCAGAGGGAGCGGGCCATACAATGAGCAGTTCTTC. This chain links TRBV25-1 with TRBJ2-1; maybe TRBD2 (6 bases). CDR3 size: 14 residues. The V end lost 6 bases, the J end lost 4 bases, and 13 bases lay between the germline ends. Germline-derived CDR1 and CDR2 are MGHDK and SYGVNS.

The chain combines TRBV4-1 with TRBJ2-5; 13 positions agree with TRBD2. Germline lookup yields CDR1 MGHRA and CDR2 YSYEKL. The V segment lost 0 bases and the J segment 3 bases; nucleotides outside the gene matches: 7. The CDR3 contains 18 residues. The CDR3 DNA reads as TGCGCCAGCAGCCAAGATTCAGGACTAGCGGGGGTTGAAGAGACCCAGTACTTC. Protein: CASSQDSGLAGVEETQYF.

V gene TRBV9 combines with J gene TRBJ2-5; TRBD1 matches at 7 bases. Germline assignment: CDR1 SGDLS and CDR2 YYNGEE. V trimming: 4 bases; J trimming: 0 bases; junction bases outside the gene matches: 3. The CDR3 covers 14 residues. In nucleotides, the CDR3 is TGTGCCAGCAGCCCGACAGGGTACCAAGAGACCCAGTACTTC. This encodes CASSPTGYQETQYF.

This rearrangement joins TRBV5-6 to TRBJ2-1, with D possibly TRBD1 on 5 matching bases. This CDR3 has 14 residues. V was shortened by 3 bases and J by 4 bases, with 11 bases between the two germline ends. Per the germline V gene, CDR1 is SGHDT and CDR2 is YYEEEE. CDR3 in DNA: TGTGCCAGCAGCTCAGCACAGGTTTACAATGAGCAGTTCTTC. Protein sequence: CASSSAQVYNEQFF.

The chain carries TRBV6-5 and TRBJ2-7; D unresolved. Per germline, CDR1 MNHEY and CDR2 SVGAGI. CDR3 length: 13 amino acids. The germline V and J ends were trimmed by 8 bases and 1 base, with 12 bases remaining between them. CDR3 residues: CASGWPESYEQYF. CDR3 DNA: TGTGCCAGCGGCTGGCCGGAATCCTACGAGCAGTACTTC.

The chain recombines TRBV19 with TRBJ2-1; D is ambiguous. The CDR3 covers 15 residues. In germline, CDR1 is LNHDA, CDR2 SQIVND (reference sequence). V was pared by 1 base and J by 3 bases, with 10 bases between. CDR3 sequence reads: CASSIVVVGYNEQFF. DNA of the CDR3: TGTGCCAGTAGTATAGTGGTAGTGGGCTACAATGAGCAGTTCTTC.

The DNA for the CDR3 is TGTGCCAGTAGTATAGTTAGCCCCGGGGAGCTGTTTTTT. Protein: CASSIVSPGELFF. The chain uses TRBV19 and TRBJ2-2; D gene ambiguous. Trimming removed 1 base from V and 6 bases from J, with 6 bases in between. In germline, CDR1 is LNHDA, CDR2 SQIVND (reference sequence). The CDR3 runs to 13 residues.

The chain recombines TRBV9 with TRBJ2-7, with 8 bases lining up with TRBD1. CDR1 SGDLS and CDR2 YYNGEE come from the germline V gene. The CDR3 is 15 amino acids. V dropped 4 bases and J dropped 2; count of bases not matched to a gene: 8. The CDR3 DNA sequence: TGTGCCAGCAGCCCAGGACAGGGTATCACCTACGAGCAGTACTTC. Translating it yields CASSPGQGITYEQYF.

The J gene is TRBJ1-1, the V gene TRBV7-8; D possibly corresponds to TRBD1 (6 bases). The CDR3 totals 14 residues. In germline, CDR1 is SGHVS, CDR2 FQNEAQ. V lost 4 bases and J 1 base, leaving 10 bases between the germline ends. This chain's CDR3 is CASSSGHPNTEAFF. The CDR3 nucleotides are TGTGCCAGCAGCTCGGGACATCCGAACACTGAAGCTTTCTTT.

The chain links TRBV6-1 to TRBJ2-1; 8 bases line up with TRBD1. After removal of 4 bases from V and 6 bases from J, the junction contained 8 bases not matched to a gene. There are 15 residues in the CDR3. CDR1 and CDR2 from the germline V gene are MNHNS and SASEGT. CDR3 DNA sequence: TGTGCCAGCAGTGCCGACAGGGGTTCGGGCAATGAGCAGTTCTTC. Protein product: CASSADRGSGNEQFF.

Written as DNA, the CDR3 is TGTGCCTGGAGTGTACTGGACAGGGAGATCACAGATACGCAGTATTTT. It specifies CAWSVLDREITDTQYF. The genes are TRBV30 and TRBJ2-3; 8 bases are a match to TRBD1. J lost 2 bases, V lost 0 bases, and 7 bases had no gene match. CDR1 is GTSNPN and CDR2 is SVGIG in the germline V gene (reference sequence). The CDR3 runs 16 residues.

This clone is a singleton in its sample. V and J are TRBV11-3 and TRBJ2-3, with 13 bases identical to TRBD2. In germline, CDR1 is SGHNT, CDR2 YENEEA. The CDR3 spans 17 residues. The V segment lost 5 bases and the J segment 6 bases; nucleotides outside the gene matches: 11. The CDR3 spells CASSQWTSGSFEDTQYF. In DNA, the CDR3 is TGTGCCAGCAGCCAGTGGACTAGCGGGAGTTTTGAGGATACGCAGTATTTT.

The chain is built from TRBV9 and TRBJ2-1; 9 bases line up with TRBD2. The CDR3 sequence is 16 residues long. Germline-derived CDR1 and CDR2 are SGDLS and YYNGEE. J gave up 2 bases and V 7 bases, and 10 bases lay outside the gene matches. The CDR3 is CASGPRAGGTYNEQFF. CDR3 coding DNA: TGTGCCAGCGGGCCCCGAGCGGGAGGAACCTACAATGAGCAGTTCTTC.

V and J are TRBV6-5 and TRBJ2-7, with D unclear. CDR3 size: 13 residues. Trimming removed 6 bases from V and 5 bases from J, with 14 bases in between. The V gene's germline CDR1 is MNHEY and CDR2 SVGAGI. The CDR3 sequence is CASSLNGLDEQYF. The CDR3 bases are TGTGCCAGCAGCTTGAACGGGTTGGACGAGCAGTACTTC.

J is TRBJ1-2 and V is TRBV5-4; a possible D gene is TRBD1 (6 bases). CDR1 and CDR2 (germline): SGHNT, YYREEE (reference sequence). V lost 4 bases and J 2 bases, leaving 12 bases between the germline ends. The CDR3 has 14 amino acids. CDR3 residues: CASSVRGGNYGYTF. The CDR3 DNA is TGTGCCAGCAGCGTCCGAGGGGGGAACTATGGCTACACCTTC.

This chain links TRBV10-3 with TRBJ1-1; TRBD1 might be the D (6 bases). CDR3 length: 16 amino acids. The germline V gene has CDR1 ENHRY and CDR2 SYGVKD. V dropped 0 bases and J dropped 5 bases, with 16 bases sitting between them. The CDR3 loop is CAISESGGGPRTEAFF. In nucleotides, the CDR3 is TGTGCCATCAGTGAGTCGGGAGGGGGGCCGAGGACTGAAGCTTTCTTT.

The J gene is TRBJ1-6, the V gene TRBV11-2; D is perhaps TRBD1 (5 bases). The CDR3 spans 13 residues. CDR1 SGHAT and CDR2 FQNNGV come from the germline V gene. V was trimmed by 4 bases and J by 7 bases, leaving 8 bases between them. CDR3 region: CASSSPGNSPLHF. The CDR3 DNA reads TGTGCCAGCAGCTCCCCAGGGAATTCACCCCTCCACTTT.

The genes are TRBV10-3 and TRBJ1-3; no clear D gene. This CDR3 contains 13 residues. In germline, CDR1 is ENHRY, CDR2 SYGVKD. V lost 10 bases, J lost 0 bases, and 10 bases lay in between. The CDR3 sequence is CASFAGSGNTIYF. The CDR3 DNA sequence: TGTGCCAGTTTCGCCGGCTCTGGAAACACCATATATTTT.

V and J are TRBV13 and TRBJ2-1; 10 positions agree with TRBD2. Germline CDR1 PRHDT, CDR2 FYEKMQ (reference sequence). V shed 6 bases and J 7 bases; nucleotides not matched to a gene: 9. The CDR3 length is 15 residues. The CDR3 sequence: CASSLSGGAGNEQFF. CDR3 nucleotides: TGTGCCAGCAGTTTAAGCGGGGGGGCCGGTAATGAGCAGTTCTTC.

This clone occurred a few times. The same CDR3 also results from other DNA sequences found in this sample. The chain is built from TRBV13 and TRBJ1-3; a weak D match, TRBD1 (6 bases). V dropped 3 bases and J dropped 1 base, with 10 bases sitting between them. This CDR3 has 15 amino acids. Germline V gives CDR1 PRHDT, CDR2 FYEKMQ (reference sequence). CDR3 in DNA: TGTGCCAGCAGCTTGGGAACAGGGTCTGGAAACACCATATATTTT. This codes for CASSLGTGSGNTIYF.

In its sample, this clone was seen once. The gene calls are TRBV5-5 and TRBJ2-7; 10 bases map to TRBD1. Trimming at V came to 2 bases and at J to 3 bases, leaving 5 bases not matched to a gene. CDR3 length equals 15 residues. Germline CDR1 and CDR2: SGHKS and YYEKEE (reference sequence). The CDR3 DNA reads as TGTGCCAGCAGCTTAAGACAGGGGGCCATCTACGAGCAGTACTTC. Translating gives CASSLRQGAIYEQYF.

The chain couples TRBV19 to TRBJ2-2; 7 bases align to TRBD1. With V trimmed by 2 bases and J by 3 bases, 9 bases remained unmatched. This CDR3 region has 17 residues. Germline V gene data show CDR1 as LNHDA and CDR2 as SQIVND (reference sequence). CDR3 nucleotides: TGTGCCAGTAGTATAAGCCCCGACAGGGAAGACACCGGGGAGCTGTTTTTT. This gives the protein CASSISPDREDTGELFF.

This rearrangement joins TRBV6-5 to TRBJ2-1; TRBD2 matches at 8 bases. Germline CDR1 reads MNHEY; CDR2 reads SVGAGI. The V and J ends lost 5 bases and 3 bases, in that order; junction bases with no gene match: 6. The CDR3 extends over 15 amino acids. CDR3 nucleotide sequence: TGTGCCAGCAGTCAAACACTAGCGGACTACAATGAGCAGTTCTTC. Residues: CASSQTLADYNEQFF.

This clone was counted a single time. V and J are TRBV27 and TRBJ2-7; the D is unclear. CDR3 length equals 13 residues. Per the germline V gene, CDR1 is MNHEY and CDR2 is SMNVEV (reference sequence). Trimming left V 6 bases short and J 5 bases short, with 14 bases between. The CDR3 is CASSQLSENEQYF. For the CDR3, the DNA is TGTGCCAGCAGCCAATTATCTGAGAACGAGCAGTACTTC.

The V call is TRBV5-8, the J call TRBJ2-7, with TRBD1 as a possible D gene (6 bases). V lost 4 bases and J 0 bases, leaving 14 bases between the germline ends. The CDR3 is made up of 15 amino acids. Germline CDR1 and CDR2: SGHTS and YDEGEE. The CDR3, as DNA: TGTGCCAGCAGCCAGGACAGCCGCTACTCCTACGAGCAGTACTTC. It translates to CASSQDSRYSYEQYF.

To note about this clone: Other DNA sequences within the sample encode an identical CDR3. V is TRBV19 and J is TRBJ2-1; D gene uncertain. The CDR3 runs 14 residues. Germline loops: CDR1 LNHDA, CDR2 SQIVND (reference sequence). Trimming removed 1 base from V and 4 bases from J, with 8 bases in between. The CDR3 here is CASSIAGLYNEQFF. For the CDR3, the DNA is TGTGCCAGTAGTATAGCGGGTTTATACAATGAGCAGTTCTTC.